This T cell receptor (beta chain) was found in a study of blood T cell repertoires in COVID-19 (TCRdb year 2020). About the study as a whole: Samples covering the acute and convalescent phases of COVID-19 were provided by collaborators in the United States, Italy and Spain. The dataset comprised deeply sampled blood TCRbeta repertoires from subjects exposed to, actively infected with, or recovered from COVID-19. Where available, HLA class I and class II types were obtained from metadata supplied by the sample provider rather than from assay-based typing. A freely available public database, intended as a resource for researchers studying the immune response to SARS-CoV-2, is where the repertoires were released. The samples were drawn from the first 160 participants of the ongoing ImmuneRACE study and from over 950 subjects provided by 6 global collaborators. Nearly every sample came with metadata listing a de-identified subject ID, COVID-19 status, age in years and sex. The prospective study material was composed of cDNA or gDNA derived from T cells, B-cell-depleted T cells, or PBMCs. General conclusions and limits of the study: Clinical and demographic metadata were provided uncurated, with the amount varying by source and participant.

TCRbeta CDR3 regions were amplified from genomic DNA using the immunoSEQ Assay, a bias-controlled multiplex PCR. The published analysis was carried out like this. Nucleated cell counts per sample were estimated from amplification of reference gene primers within the assay. To quantify the absolute abundance of each unique TCRbeta CDR3 rearrangement, sequence reads were collapsed and filtered. For each sample, productive Simpson clonality was calculated as the square root of Simpson's diversity index across productive rearrangements. TCRdb's version of the immuneACCESS table is confined to in-frame rearrangements and falls short of the full clone set. An unresolved V gene accounts for under half of the shortfall where checked; the remainder is of unknown origin. V and J calls plus clone size are reproduced from that table; the DNA served to infer D and trimming. The sample table holds 200,000 to 250,000 clones, of which around 80% were seen once. More than 4.5% of the sample rests with the top ten.

Samples from volunteer blood donors who had recovered from COVID-19 were contributed by a second Seattle source. Collaborating institutions collected whole blood in K2EDTA tubes following their own protocols. Collaborator samples were shipped for TCRbeta analysis as frozen whole blood, isolated PBMCs, or DNA extracted from either sample type. V is reduced by 3 bases and J by 8 bases, leaving a spacing of 22 bases between them. From its cysteine to its phenylalanine, the CDR3 spans 16 amino acids. The entry retains the CDR3 DNA only, 48 bases that are in frame from base 1. The germline V gene encodes CDR1 LGHNA and CDR2 YSLEER. Notes on this clone: The antigen it binds to is not known. It has no much larger one-base neighbor in the sample; base qualities were not kept.

The chain is encoded by TRBV4-3 joined to TRBJ1-1; too little of a D gene remains to name it. The sequence derives from a woman aged 55-70 years who had recovered from COVID-19. Sequencing was carried out using peripheral blood. The CDR3 in this case is CASSHVRHFKNPEAFF. The bases read TGCGCCAGCAGCCATGTCCGACACTTTAAGAATCCCGAAGCTTTCTTT.